This record looks at one T cell receptor beta chain sequence and its context. The antigen is unknown. Sequencing used immunoSEQ multiplex PCR; TCRdb keeps in-frame clones, though not all of them. The sample records approximately 170,000 clones, about 85% being singletons. This entry belongs to a study of cytomegalovirus exposure and HLA in healthy donors. Findings of the study overall: Most TCR sequences were rare, but some public TCRs occurred in many donors. First-cohort TCR clusters tended to co-occur in the 95 to 150 validation repertoires, a later analysis found.

The sample comprised PBMCs. This clonotype originated in a man aged 18 to 30 in good health and CMV-seropositive.

The CDR3 protein is CASSPPNPLPLSGGETQYF. Written as DNA, the CDR3 is TGTGCCAGCTCACCACCGAACCCCCTCCCACTGTCGGGAGGGGAGACCCAGTACTTC. The chain joins TRBV18 to TRBJ2-5, with 8 bases identical to TRBD2. The germline CDR1 and CDR2 sequences are KGHSH and LQKENI. Trimming removed 0 bases from V and 5 bases from J; junction bases left unmatched: 17. This CDR3 is built from 19 residues. Using reference TRBV18 and TRBJ2-5 for the parts outside the CDR3, the full variable domain is NAGVMQNPRHLVRRRGQEARLRCSPMKGHSHVYWYRQLPEEGLKFMVYLQKENIIDESGMPKERFSAEFPKEGPSILRIQQVVRGDSAAYFCASSPPNPLPLSGGETQYFGPGTRLLVL.